A single sample is the source of the 27 T cell receptor beta chains below, sequenced in a study of shared clonotypes between healthy human individuals. Generated by immunoSEQ multiplex PCR, the TCRdb table keeps only in-frame clones and is missing some. The table records a few million clones, 85% to 95% of them present only once. Sequencing was performed on naive CD4+ T cells sorted from blood. Subset reported: CD45RA+ positively selected. These receptors came from a man between 18 and 29 years old in good health.

V and J are TRBV10-1 and TRBJ2-1; D might be TRBD2 (5 bases). The CDR3 consists of 13 residues. Per germline, CDR1 WNHNN and CDR2 SYGVQD (reference sequence). The V and J ends lost 0 bases and 10 bases respectively, with 10 bases between them. The CDR3 spells CASSESLLGEQFF. The CDR3 DNA sequence: TGCGCCAGCAGTGAGTCATTACTAGGGGAGCAGTTCTTC.

The gene calls are TRBV5-1 and TRBJ1-1, with 11 positions matching TRBD1. Germline CDR1 is SGHRS and CDR2 is YFSETQ. CDR3 length: 15 amino acids. V trimming: 4 bases; J trimming: 6 bases; junction bases outside the gene matches: 8. In DNA, the CDR3 is TGCGCCAGCAGCGAGCGGACAGGGGGCGACGCTGAAGCTTTCTTT. Translated, it gives CASSERTGGDAEAFF.

This chain uses TRBV6-5 with TRBJ1-5; 7 nucleotides agree with TRBD1. The trim removed 5 bases at V and 7 bases at J, leaving 5 bases unmatched. The CDR3 has 13 residues. Germline CDR1 and CDR2: MNHEY and SVGAGI. As DNA, the CDR3 is TGTGCCAGCAGTACCCAGGGGGGCCAGCCCCAGCATTTT. Its translation is CASSTQGGQPQHF.

This chain uses TRBV2 with TRBJ2-2; 12 positions match TRBD2. Looked up from germline, CDR1 is SNHLY and CDR2 is FYNNEI. CDR3 length: 15 residues. J lost 4 bases, V lost 6 bases, and 3 bases had no gene match. The CDR3 nucleotides are TGTGCCAGCAGCCCACTAGCGGGGGGCACCGGGGAGCTGTTTTTT. It translates to CASSPLAGGTGELFF.

The V gene is TRBV25-1, the J gene TRBJ1-5, with D perhaps matching TRBD1 (5 bases). CDR3 size: 11 residues. V was clipped by 11 bases and J by 8 bases, with 13 bases between them. Germline V gene sequence: CDR1 MGHDK, CDR2 SYGVNS. This chain's CDR3 is CAGGRGKPQHF. DNA of the CDR3: TGTGCCGGGGGTCGGGGTAAGCCCCAGCATTTT.

The chain is built from TRBV6-5 and TRBJ2-5; 7 bases match TRBD2. Germline values: CDR1 MNHEY, CDR2 SVGAGI. The length of the CDR3 is 14 residues. With 6 bases clipped from V and 3 bases from J, the junction kept 7 bases outside the gene matches. CDR3 in amino acids: CASSSGGGKETQYF. As DNA, the CDR3 is TGTGCCAGCAGCTCTGGGGGGGGGAAAGAGACCCAGTACTTC.

The rearrangement uses TRBV10-1 and TRBJ1-2, with D possibly matching TRBD1 (6 bases). V lost 3 bases and J lost 4, with 9 bases in between. The CDR3 extends over 13 amino acids. Germline lookup yields CDR1 WNHNN and CDR2 SYGVQD (reference sequence). DNA for the CDR3: TGCGCCAGCAGTGATGGACAGAGCTATGGCTACACCTTC. Its protein is CASSDGQSYGYTF.

The rearrangement uses TRBV5-1 and TRBJ2-7; 8 nucleotides line up with TRBD1. With V trimmed by 4 bases and J by 2 bases, 2 bases remained unmatched. Per the germline V gene, CDR1 is SGHRS and CDR2 is YFSETQ. This CDR3 contains 13 residues. In DNA, the CDR3 is TGCGCCAGCAGCACGGACAGGGCCTACGAGCAGTACTTC. It is translated as CASSTDRAYEQYF.

About this clone: The sample carries other DNA sequences with the same CDR3. The V call is TRBV7-2, the J call TRBJ2-3; no firm D call. This CDR3 has 14 residues. From germline, CDR1 is SGHTA and CDR2 FQGNSA. V lost 0 bases and J 1 base, leaving 5 bases between the germline ends. The CDR3 coding sequence is TGTGCCAGCAGCTTAGCGCGAGGCACAGATACGCAGTATTTT. This translates into CASSLARGTDTQYF.

Note on this clone: The same CDR3 is also encoded by other DNA sequences in this sample. The V and J genes are TRBV6-1 and TRBJ2-7, with 10 bases matching TRBD1. Germline V gene data show CDR1 as MNHNS and CDR2 as SASEGT. There are 15 residues in the CDR3. The trim removed 4 bases at V and 2 bases at J, leaving 5 bases unmatched. The CDR3 DNA is TGTGCCAGCAGTGTATACGGGACAGGGGCCTACGAGCAGTACTTC. This codes for CASSVYGTGAYEQYF.

The chain combines TRBV7-9 with TRBJ2-5; D might be TRBD1 (6 bases). Germline V gives CDR1 SEHNR, CDR2 FQNEAQ (reference sequence). This CDR3 has 15 residues. V lost 5 bases and J 1 base, leaving 14 bases between the germline ends. As DNA, the CDR3 is TGTGCCAGCAGCCCTCTGGGCAGGGGCCAAGAGACCCAGTACTTC. Translation: CASSPLGRGQETQYF.

This clone was observed once. The J gene is TRBJ1-2, the V gene TRBV29-1; 7 bases map to TRBD1. The J segment lost 4 bases and the V segment lost 6 bases, leaving 8 bases of the junction unmatched. CDR1 and CDR2 from the germline V gene are SQVTM and ANQGSEA. The CDR3 has 13 residues. CDR3 sequence: CSVGDSTTYGYTF. The CDR3 nucleotides are TGCAGCGTCGGGGACAGCACCACCTATGGCTACACCTTC.

The rearrangement links TRBV2 to TRBJ2-7; D perhaps matches TRBD2 (5 bases). CDR3 length: 12 residues. Germline V gene data show CDR1 as SNHLY and CDR2 as FYNNEI. V was cut by 8 bases and J by 7 bases, with 15 bases left in between. CDR3 amino acids: CASEPDRGEQYF. Written as DNA, the CDR3 is TGTGCCAGCGAGCCCGACCGAGGGGAGCAGTACTTC.

A remark on this clone: This sample also contains other DNA sequences that code for the same CDR3. The gene calls are TRBV2 and TRBJ1-1; 7 bases are a match to TRBD1. The CDR3 extends over 13 amino acids. The germline CDR1 and CDR2 sequences are SNHLY and FYNNEI. The trim removed 5 bases at V and 4 bases at J, leaving 4 bases unmatched. CDR3 DNA sequence: TGTGCCAGCAGTCTACAGGGGAGCACTGAAGCTTTCTTT. Translated, it gives CASSLQGSTEAFF.

This clone showed up just once. This chain links TRBV28 with TRBJ2-7; TRBD2 matches at 7 bases. V trimming: 2 bases; J trimming: 7 bases; junction bases outside the gene matches: 5. CDR3 size: 13 residues. CDR1 is MDHEN, CDR2 SYDVKM, per germline. The chain's CDR3 is CASSLAGVEEQYF. CDR3 nucleotides: TGTGCCAGCAGTTTAGCGGGGGTTGAGGAGCAGTACTTC.

J is TRBJ2-6 and V is TRBV30; 11 positions agree with TRBD1. CDR1 is GTSNPN and CDR2 is SVGIG in the germline V gene (reference sequence). The CDR3 contains 19 residues. V lost 3 bases, J lost 0 bases, and 10 bases stayed unmatched. CDR3 sequence reads: CAWRSGQGVFSSGANVLTF. In nucleotides, the CDR3 is TGTGCCTGGAGGTCGGGACAGGGGGTTTTCAGCTCTGGGGCCAACGTCCTGACTTTC.

This clone came up a few times. The sample has other DNA sequences that encode this CDR3 too. The J gene is TRBJ1-4, the V gene TRBV4-1; no reliable D call. The CDR3 has 14 residues. The V end was cut by 5 bases, the J end by 0 bases, with 7 bases between. The V gene's germline CDR1 is MGHRA and CDR2 YSYEKL. The CDR3 spells CASSLVATNEKLFF. The CDR3 DNA is TGCGCCAGCAGCTTAGTTGCAACTAATGAAAAACTGTTTTTT.

The chain carries TRBV6-5 and TRBJ2-1; D remains ambiguous. CDR1 and CDR2 (germline): MNHEY, SVGAGI. CDR3 length equals 14 residues. V lost 2 bases and J 2 bases, leaving 7 bases between the germline ends. The CDR3 nucleotides read TGTGCCAGCAGTTACGGCGTCGCCTACAATGAGCAGTTCTTC. Translation: CASSYGVAYNEQFF.

The chain uses TRBV28 and TRBJ2-3, with D tentatively TRBD1 or TRBD2 (5 bases each). The CDR3 loop spans 15 amino acids. CDR1 and CDR2 (germline): MDHEN, SYDVKM. V lost 5 bases and J lost 8, with 20 bases in between. The CDR3 here is CASSPAGTVGVTQYF. CDR3 DNA sequence: TGTGCCAGCAGTCCTGCCGGGACGGTGGGAGTTACGCAGTATTTT.

V usage is TRBV7-9 and J usage is TRBJ2-7, with D maybe TRBD2 (6 bases). Germline lookup yields CDR1 SEHNR and CDR2 FQNEAQ (reference sequence). The V end lost 1 base, the J end lost 2 bases, and 12 bases lay between the germline ends. The CDR3 covers 15 residues. CDR3 DNA sequence: TGTGCCAGCAGCTTAGTTGGTAGCGGTCCCTACGAGCAGTACTTC. It yields the protein CASSLVGSGPYEQYF.

This chain uses TRBV28 with TRBJ2-2, with TRBD2 matching 9 bases. This CDR3 has 17 residues. V was clipped by 5 bases and J by 4 bases; unmatched bases: 11. The germline V gene has CDR1 MDHEN and CDR2 SYDVKM. CDR3 residues: CASSTERLAEPTGELFF. For the CDR3, the DNA is TGTGCCAGCAGTACCGAAAGACTAGCGGAGCCCACCGGGGAGCTGTTTTTT.

The chain has TRBV4-1 and TRBJ1-2; D is possibly TRBD1 (5 bases). CDR1 MGHRA and CDR2 YSYEKL come from the germline V gene. The length of the CDR3 is 12 residues. V gave up 1 base and J gave up 7 bases, with 7 bases separating them. The CDR3 sequence is CASSQVGGGYTF. For the CDR3, the DNA is TGCGCCAGCAGCCAAGTGGGGGGTGGCTACACCTTC.

This clone was counted a few times. The chain couples TRBV6-5 to TRBJ1-5; tentatively, D is TRBD1 (6 bases). Per the germline V gene, CDR1 is MNHEY and CDR2 is SVGAGI. This CDR3 has 15 residues. V lost 0 bases, J lost 3 bases, and 9 bases lay in between. CDR3 in amino acids: CASSYSTGINQPQHF. The DNA for the CDR3 is TGTGCCAGCAGTTACTCAACAGGGATCAATCAGCCCCAGCATTTT.

This chain joins TRBV28 and TRBJ2-1, with 7 bases identical to TRBD1. The CDR3 covers 15 residues. Germline assignment: CDR1 MDHEN and CDR2 SYDVKM. J gave up 3 bases and V 9 bases, and 11 bases lay outside the gene matches. The CDR3, as DNA: TGTGCCAGTTACGGACGGGACAGACGCTACAATGAGCAGTTCTTC. Translation gives CASYGRDRRYNEQFF.

This clone was recorded only once. V is TRBV7-6 and J is TRBJ1-4, with D perhaps TRBD1 (5 bases). V lost 5 bases, J lost 6 bases, and 10 bases lay in between. CDR1 and CDR2 (germline): SGHVS, FNYEAQ. This CDR3 contains 13 residues. CDR3 protein: CASSRDADEKLFF. The CDR3 DNA follows: TGTGCCAGCAGCCGGGACGCAGATGAAAAACTGTTTTTT.

The V gene is TRBV30, the J gene TRBJ2-5; 9 bases map to TRBD2. J gave up 11 bases and V 2 bases, and 18 bases lay outside the gene matches. Per germline, CDR1 GTSNPN and CDR2 SVGIG (reference sequence). CDR3 length: 16 amino acids. The chain's CDR3 is CAWSTWTGTSREEQYF. CDR3 coding DNA: TGTGCCTGGAGTACCTGGACCGGGACTAGCCGCGAGGAGCAGTACTTC.

This clone was seen once. CDR3 DNA sequence: TGTGCCAGCAGCTTAGCGGGACAGATCTACGAGCAGTACTTC. Amino acid sequence: CASSLAGQIYEQYF. The V call is TRBV7-2, the J call TRBJ2-7, with TRBD1 matching over 7 bases. The V gene end was trimmed by 0 bases and the J gene end by 3 bases; junction bases not matched to a gene: 2. The CDR3 spans 14 residues. CDR1 and CDR2 (germline): SGHTA, FQGNSA.